This TCR beta chain was identified in a study of tumor-infiltrating lymphocytes in primary liver carcinoma. Study-wide background: Sample counts of productive TCRbeta reads spanned roughly 3.65 to 7.13 million; these counts were similar across tissue types.

They got blood RNA out of unsorted whole blood and also pulled out germline DNA. Comments on this clonotype: The antigen remains undetermined. Likely a read error: the CDR3 ends without its conserved phenylalanine or tryptophan.

Per the germline V gene, CDR1 is MNHEY and CDR2 is SVGAGI. The CDR3 extends over 16 amino acids. The ends were cut back, 7 bases at V and 7 bases at J, with 23 bases in the middle. cDNA specific to TCR beta was made from approximately 0.55 ug of total RNA, with a constant-region primer employed for priming. Amplification in three nested multiplex PCR rounds with slightly modified ARM-PCR gave rise to TCR beta libraries. TRBV1-TRBV30 forward primers and a C-beta reverse primer were used in the first two PCR rounds, which each ran for nine to ten cycles. A single record per CDR3 protein comes from TCRdb applying MiXCR to the multiplex PCR reads. The table includes 310,000 or so distinct CDR3 sequences, approximately 54% detected once. The study, taken as a whole, reports: Tumor region pairs outstripped tumor-adjacent and tumor-blood pairs in overlap. The bulk unsorted samples meant that CD4+ and CD8+ repertoires went uncompared.

The receptor's source is a woman aged 25 to 39 with primary liver carcinoma and hepatitis B virus infection. The sample was peripheral blood. The rearrangement links TRBV6-5 to TRBJ1-5; D gene unclear. The CDR3 nucleotides read TGTGCCAGCACCTCGGTACGGGGAAACCGATTACAGCCCCAGCATATT. Protein sequence: CASTSVRGNRLQPQHI.